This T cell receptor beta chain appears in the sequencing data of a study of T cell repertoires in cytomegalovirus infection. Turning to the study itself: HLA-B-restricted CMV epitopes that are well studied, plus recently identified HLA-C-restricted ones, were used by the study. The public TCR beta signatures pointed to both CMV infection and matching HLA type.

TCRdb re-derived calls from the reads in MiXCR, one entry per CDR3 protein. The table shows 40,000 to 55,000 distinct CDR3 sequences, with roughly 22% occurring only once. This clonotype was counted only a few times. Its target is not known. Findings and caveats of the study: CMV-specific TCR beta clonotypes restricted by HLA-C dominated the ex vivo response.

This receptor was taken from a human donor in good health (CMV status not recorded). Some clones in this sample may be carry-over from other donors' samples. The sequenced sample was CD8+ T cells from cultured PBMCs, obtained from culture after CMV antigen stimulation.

The CDR3 bases are TGTGCCAGCAGTGAGGTATCCTATAATTCACCCCTCCACTTT. It specifies CASSEVSYNSPLHF. The chain carries TRBV25-1 and TRBJ1-6; no definite D call. The CDR3 totals 14 residues. Germline CDR1 reads MGHDK; CDR2 reads SYGVNS. Trimming removed 3 bases at V and 1 base at J, with 4 bases between.